This T cell receptor beta chain stems from a study of CD8+ T cells in alopecia areata (dated by TCRdb to between 2017 and 2018). About the full investigation: The treated patients took part in an open-label pilot trial in which moderate-to-severe alopecia areata was treated with oral tofacitinib at 5 to 10 mg twice daily. Tofacitinib was administered for 6 to 18 months, and 6 months of follow-up off drug were then conducted to assess delayed response and recurrence. High-throughput TCRbeta sequencing was used to examine T cell clonal expansion in alopecia areata in both the C3H/HeJ mouse model and human patients. Human TCRbeta sequencing covered scalp tissue and sorted CD4+ and CD8+ peripheral blood T cells from patchy and totalis/universalis alopecia areata patients and healthy controls. Biopsies were taken from tofacitinib-treated patients at baseline and again at 4 and 24 weeks into treatment, and several of those patients also had a later scalp biopsy. Scalp clonality was compared across normal scalp (n=4), patchy alopecia areata scalp (n=8), and alopecia totalis/universalis scalp (n=8). RNA came from the PAXgene miRNA kit for fixed scalp, the miRNeasy kit for PBMCs, and the RNeasy kit for mouse skin. immunoSEQ multiplex PCR using 35 Vbeta forward primers and 13 Jbeta reverse primers was used to amplify TCRbeta CDR3 regions.

The library relied on the immunoSEQ multiplex PCR assay. RNA was extracted from all samples and reverse transcribed into cDNA as template for TCR sequencing. SuperScript III was used to make first-strand cDNA, primed with a 2:1 mix of oligo-dT and random hexamers. A synthetic immune receptor repertoire was used to measure amplification bias, and any remaining bias was corrected computationally. Concerning the study's data processing: Raw reads were preprocessed to remove errors, and CDR3 was defined by IMGT conventions from the conserved cysteine to phenylalanine. To get clonality, Shannon entropy was normalized by log2 of the number of productive unique TCRs and the result was subtracted from 1. Whether each scalp clone was CD4 or CD8 was inferred by checking scalp TCRbeta sequences against the CD4 and CD8 repertoires from sorted blood. In its TCRdb copy, this immuneACCESS table keeps in-frame sequences only and misses some clones. Where compared with another copy, unresolved V genes explain less than half of these, and the others have no known cause. V, J and clone size reflect that table, while D and trimming were determined from the DNA. Recorded for this sample are 100,000 to 150,000 clones; 45% to 60% of them occurred a single time. The ten largest clones add up to 4.5% of the sample.

This clone was seen a handful of times. Its specific antigen is unknown. Base quality data are lacking; no much larger clone is found one base away. The time point tag for this specimen amounts to: baseline before oral tofacitinib. From alopecia areata patients, peripheral blood was collected along with lesional scalp punch biopsies. PBMCs were isolated by density centrifugation and stained for CD3, CD4 and CD8, after which CD4+ and CD8+ T cells were sorted on a FACSAria. The paper as a whole reports these results and caveats: Unlike mouse skin, where gammadelta T cells dominate, normal human skin contains resident alphabeta T cells that get sequenced too, which complicates analysis of the scalp TCR repertoire. Shared TCR sequences between patients were less evident than in mice, which may be partly attributable to HLA diversity in the patient population. Higher clonality and more expanded CD8+ clones were observed in lesional scalp than in normal scalp, particularly in alopecia totalis/universalis, a finding suggestive of antigenic drive.

The sample consisted of CD4+ T cells sorted from blood, taken at week 0. The clonotype originates from a human donor with alopecia areata.

The nucleotide sequence reads TGTGCCAGTAGACCTACGGACAGGGGGCAAATTAAGGACACTGAAGCTTTCTTT. This sequence encodes CASRPTDRGQIKDTEAFF. The sequence joins TRBV19 to TRBJ1-1, with 11 junctional bases fitting TRBD1. The cysteine opens and the phenylalanine closes a CDR3 of 18 amino acids. Only the CDR3 part of the read is kept: 54 bases, read in frame from the first base. CDR1 and CDR2 were assigned from the germline V gene (reference sequence) as LNHDA and SQIVND. The V end gives up 6 bases and the J end 3 bases, leaving 15 bases in the junction not matched to a gene.